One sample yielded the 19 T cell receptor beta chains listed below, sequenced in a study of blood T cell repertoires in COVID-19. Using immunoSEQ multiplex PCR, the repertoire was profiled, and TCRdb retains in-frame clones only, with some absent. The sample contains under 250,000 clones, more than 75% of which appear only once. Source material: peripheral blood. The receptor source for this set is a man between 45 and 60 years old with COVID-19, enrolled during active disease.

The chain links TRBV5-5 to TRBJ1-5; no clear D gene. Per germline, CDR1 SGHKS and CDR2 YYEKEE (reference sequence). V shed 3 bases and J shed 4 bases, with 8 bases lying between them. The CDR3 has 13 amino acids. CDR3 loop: CASSWKENQPQHF. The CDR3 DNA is TGTGCCAGCAGCTGGAAGGAGAATCAGCCCCAGCATTTT.

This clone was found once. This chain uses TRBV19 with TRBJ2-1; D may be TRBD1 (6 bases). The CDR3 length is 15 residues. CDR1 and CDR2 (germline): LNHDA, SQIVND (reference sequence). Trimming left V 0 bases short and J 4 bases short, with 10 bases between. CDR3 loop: CASSIETGWYNEQFF. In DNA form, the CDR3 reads TGTGCCAGTAGTATAGAAACAGGGTGGTACAATGAGCAGTTCTTC.

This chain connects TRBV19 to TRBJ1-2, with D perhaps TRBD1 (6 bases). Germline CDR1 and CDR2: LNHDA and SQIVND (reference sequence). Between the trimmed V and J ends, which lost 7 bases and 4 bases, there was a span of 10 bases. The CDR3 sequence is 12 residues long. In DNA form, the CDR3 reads TGTGCCAGTAAGACAGGCACCTATGGCTACACCTTC. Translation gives CASKTGTYGYTF.

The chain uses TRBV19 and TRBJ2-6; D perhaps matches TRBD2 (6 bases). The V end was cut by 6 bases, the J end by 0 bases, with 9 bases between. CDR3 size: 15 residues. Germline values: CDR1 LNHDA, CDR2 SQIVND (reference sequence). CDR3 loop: CASRDGGSGANVLTF. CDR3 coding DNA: TGTGCCAGTAGGGACGGGGGCTCTGGGGCCAACGTCCTGACTTTC.

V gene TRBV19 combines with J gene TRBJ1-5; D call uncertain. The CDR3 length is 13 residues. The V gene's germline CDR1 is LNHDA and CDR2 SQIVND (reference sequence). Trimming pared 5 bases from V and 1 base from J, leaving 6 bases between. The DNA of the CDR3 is TGTGCCAGTAGTGGAGGCAGCAATCAGCCCCAGCATTTT. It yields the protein CASSGGSNQPQHF.

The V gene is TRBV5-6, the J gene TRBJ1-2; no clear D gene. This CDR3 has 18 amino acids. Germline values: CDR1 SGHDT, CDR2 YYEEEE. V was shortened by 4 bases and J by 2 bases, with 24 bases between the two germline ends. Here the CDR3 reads CASSQPHTRVLGNYGYTF. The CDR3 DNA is TGTGCCAGCAGCCAGCCCCATACGCGGGTACTCGGGAACTATGGCTACACCTTC.

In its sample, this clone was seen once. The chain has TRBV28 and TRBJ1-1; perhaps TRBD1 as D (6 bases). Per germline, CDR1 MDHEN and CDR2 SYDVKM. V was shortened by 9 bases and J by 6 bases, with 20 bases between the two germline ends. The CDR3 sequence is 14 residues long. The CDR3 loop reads CARYPQGPRAEAFF. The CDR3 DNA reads TGTGCCAGGTACCCACAGGGCCCCAGGGCTGAAGCTTTCTTT. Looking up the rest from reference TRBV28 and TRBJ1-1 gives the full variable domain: DVKVTQSSRYLVKRTGEKVFLECVQDMDHENMFWYRQDPGLGLRLIYFSYDVKMKEKGDIPEGYSVSREKKERFSLILESASTNQTSMYLCARYPQGPRAEAFFGQGTRLTVV.

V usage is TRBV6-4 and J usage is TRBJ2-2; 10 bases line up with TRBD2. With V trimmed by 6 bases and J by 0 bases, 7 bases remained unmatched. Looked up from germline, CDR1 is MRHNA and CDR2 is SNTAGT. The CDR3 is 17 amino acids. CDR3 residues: CASRPLAGSANTGELFF. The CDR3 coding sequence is TGTGCCAGCAGACCACTAGCGGGAAGTGCGAACACCGGGGAGCTGTTTTTT.

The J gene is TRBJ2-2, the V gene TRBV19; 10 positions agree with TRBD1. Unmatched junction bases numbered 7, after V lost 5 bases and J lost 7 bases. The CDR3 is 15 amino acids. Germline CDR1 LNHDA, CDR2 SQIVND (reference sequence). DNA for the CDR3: TGTGCCAGTAGTCCCCGACAGGGGGCCAGCGGGGAGCTGTTTTTT. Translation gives CASSPRQGASGELFF.

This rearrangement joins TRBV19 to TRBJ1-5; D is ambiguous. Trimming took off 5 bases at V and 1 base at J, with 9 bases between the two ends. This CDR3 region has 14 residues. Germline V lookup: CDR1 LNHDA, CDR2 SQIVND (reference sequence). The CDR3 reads CASSLRRSNQPQHF. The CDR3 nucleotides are TGTGCCAGTAGTCTCAGGAGGAGCAATCAGCCCCAGCATTTT.

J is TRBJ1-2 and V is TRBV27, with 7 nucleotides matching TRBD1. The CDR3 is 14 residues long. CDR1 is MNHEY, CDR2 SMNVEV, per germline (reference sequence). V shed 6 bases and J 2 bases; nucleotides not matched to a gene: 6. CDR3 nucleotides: TGTGCCAGCAGGACCGCAGGGGGAAACTATGGCTACACCTTC. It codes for CASRTAGGNYGYTF.

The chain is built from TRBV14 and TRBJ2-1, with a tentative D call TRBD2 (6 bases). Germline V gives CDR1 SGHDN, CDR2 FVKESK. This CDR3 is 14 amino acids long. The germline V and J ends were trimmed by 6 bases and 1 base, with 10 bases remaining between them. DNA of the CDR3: TGTGCCAGCAGTAAAGCGGGTTCCTACAATGAGCAGTTCTTC. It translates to CASSKAGSYNEQFF.

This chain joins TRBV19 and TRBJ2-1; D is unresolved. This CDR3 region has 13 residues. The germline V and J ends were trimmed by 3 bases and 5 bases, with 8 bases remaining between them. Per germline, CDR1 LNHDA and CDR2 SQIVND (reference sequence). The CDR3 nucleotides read TGTGCCAGTAGTATTTCGGGTGACAATGAGCAGTTCTTC. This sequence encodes CASSISGDNEQFF.

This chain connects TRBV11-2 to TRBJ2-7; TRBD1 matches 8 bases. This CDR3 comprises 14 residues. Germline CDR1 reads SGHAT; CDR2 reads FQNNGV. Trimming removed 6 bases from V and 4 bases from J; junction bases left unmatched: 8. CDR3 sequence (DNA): TGTGCCAGCAGTCAAGACAGGGGCAGATACGAGCAGTACTTC. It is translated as CASSQDRGRYEQYF.

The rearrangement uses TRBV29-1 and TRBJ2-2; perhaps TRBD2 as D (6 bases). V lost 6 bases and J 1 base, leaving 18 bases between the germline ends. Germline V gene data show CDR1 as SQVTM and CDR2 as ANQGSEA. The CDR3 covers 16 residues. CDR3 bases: TGCAGCGTAGGCAGATTAGCGGAAAAGAACACCGGGGAGCTGTTTTTT. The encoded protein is CSVGRLAEKNTGELFF.

CDR3 DNA: TGTGCCAGCTCACCTGCGACAGGGGGCGTAACTGAAGCTTTCTTT. Translating gives CASSPATGGVTEAFF. This chain connects TRBV18 to TRBJ1-1; 10 bases are a match to TRBD1. The V gene's germline CDR1 is KGHSH and CDR2 LQKENI. The CDR3 is 15 amino acids. J was trimmed by 5 bases and V by 3 bases; bases with no gene match: 6.

Here the CDR3 reads CASSPQPGLAAETQYF. The DNA for the CDR3 is TGTGCCAGCAGCCCCCAACCGGGACTAGCGGCAGAGACCCAGTACTTC. V is TRBV4-2 and J is TRBJ2-5; 11 bases map to TRBD2. CDR1 and CDR2 from the germline V gene are LGHNA and YNFKEQ. V dropped 4 bases and J dropped 4; count of bases not matched to a gene: 8. This CDR3 spans 16 amino acids.

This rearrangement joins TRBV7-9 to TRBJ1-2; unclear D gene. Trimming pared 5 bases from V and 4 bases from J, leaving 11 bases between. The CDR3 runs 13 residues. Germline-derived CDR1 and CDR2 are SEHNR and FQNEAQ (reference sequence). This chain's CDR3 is CASSPAAPYGYTF. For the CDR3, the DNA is TGTGCCAGCAGCCCCGCGGCGCCCTATGGCTACACCTTC.

CDR3 region: CASSLAGDRGSPLHF. In DNA form, the CDR3 reads TGCGCCAGCAGCTTGGCGGGGGACAGGGGTTCACCCCTCCACTTT. The V and J genes are TRBV5-1 and TRBJ1-6, with 10 bases lining up with TRBD1. Germline V CDR1 and CDR2: SGHRS, YFSETQ. This CDR3 is built from 15 residues. V was clipped by 0 bases and J by 9 bases; unmatched bases: 3.